What follows is one T cell receptor beta chain and its context. This sample was taken from a study of blood T cell repertoires in COVID-19. Only in-frame clones appear in the TCRdb table, and some are missing; sequencing was by immunoSEQ multiplex PCR. Altogether 350,000 to 500,000 clones are present, 70% to 90% being singletons, with the ten largest covering more than 0.7%. Those enrolled in Seattle joined during active infection and were followed longitudinally afterward. The sequenced sample consisted of peripheral blood. The receptor was isolated from a man aged 18 to 30 with COVID-19, enrolled during active disease.

The CDR3 spells CASSFFAGGAGQPQHF. CDR3 in DNA: TGTGCCAGCAGCTTTTTTGCGGGGGGCGCCGGGCAGCCCCAGCATTTT. The chain couples TRBV7-2 to TRBJ1-5; D is perhaps TRBD1 (6 bases). With 3 bases removed from V and 7 bases from J, the gap between germline ends came to 19 bases. Germline CDR1 SGHTA, CDR2 FQGNSA. The CDR3 totals 16 residues.